This is a list of T cell receptor beta chains from one sample in a study of blood T cell repertoires in COVID-19. Libraries were prepared by immunoSEQ multiplex PCR; TCRdb keeps only in-frame clonotypes and omits some of them. In the table there are 65,000 or so clones, roughly four fifths of which are singletons. The sample was peripheral blood. The receptors come from a woman in her seventies with acute or convalescent COVID-19. Both conserved end residues are part of each CDR3. Each record gives: clone size, D gene, J gene, V gene, CDR3 DNA, CDR3 protein. The D gene is left open where the match is weak. Clone size appears in some rows only: once, few, many, or a class for an expanded clone.

size: -
D: TRBD1
J: TRBJ2-1
V: TRBV5-1
DNA: TGCGCCAGTTCCCCGGGACAGGTGGATGAGCAGTTCTTC
CDR3: CASSPGQVDEQFF

size: -
D: -
J: TRBJ2-5
V: TRBV13
DNA: TGTGCCAGCAGCTCGGGGATAAGACAGACCCAGTACTTC
CDR3: CASSSGIRQTQYF

size: -
D: TRBD1
J: TRBJ1-4
V: TRBV4-3
DNA: TGCGCCAGCAGCCCGACAGGGGGCGGTGAAAAACTGTTTTTT
CDR3: CASSPTGGGEKLFF

size: -
D: -
J: TRBJ2-3
V: TRBV5-4
DNA: TGTGCCAGCAGCTTGGTAGGAGGGGGCACCACAGATACGCAGTATTTT
CDR3: CASSLVGGGTTDTQYF

size: -
D: -
J: TRBJ1-1
V: TRBV19
DNA: TGTGCCAGTAGTGAAATGAGGGAAACTGAAGCTTTCTTT
CDR3: CASSEMRETEAFF

size: -
D: TRBD1
J: TRBJ2-2
V: TRBV6-6
DNA: TGTGCCAGCCCACCAGGGACAGGGGGCACCGGGGAGCTGTTTTTT
CDR3: CASPPGTGGTGELFF

size: once
D: TRBD1
J: TRBJ1-1
V: TRBV2
DNA: TGTGCCAGCAGTGATTCACAGGGGGCCTTGAACACTGAAGCTTTCTTT
CDR3: CASSDSQGALNTEAFF

size: -
D: -
J: TRBJ2-3
V: TRBV11-2
DNA: TGTGCCAGCAGCTTAGAGTCTAGCGTGGATACGCAGTATTTT
CDR3: CASSLESSVDTQYF

size: once
D: TRBD2
J: TRBJ2-7
V: TRBV30
DNA: TGTGCCTTGGACCCGGGACTAAGCGAAGGTAGGGAGCAGTACTTC
CDR3: CALDPGLSEGREQYF

size: -
D: -
J: TRBJ2-3
V: TRBV3-1/TRBV3-2
DNA: TGTGCCAGCAGCCAAGATAGCCCGGGGGATACGCAGTATTTT
CDR3: CASSQDSPGDTQYF

size: few
D: -
J: TRBJ2-1
V: TRBV3-1/TRBV3-2
DNA: TGTGCCAGCAGCCAAGCCTCTATTTACAATGAGCAGTTCTTC
CDR3: CASSQASIYNEQFF

size: -
D: TRBD2
J: TRBJ2-1
V: TRBV19
DNA: TGTGCCAGTAGTATCGGGGTCGGGAGGCCCTCGGGTGAGCAGTTCTTC
CDR3: CASSIGVGRPSGEQFF

size: once
D: -
J: TRBJ1-5
V: TRBV16
DNA: TGTGCCAGCAGCCAATTAACTTGGGAGAATCAGCCCCAGCATTTT
CDR3: CASSQLTWENQPQHF

size: -
D: -
J: TRBJ1-5
V: TRBV6-2/TRBV6-3
DNA: TGTGCCAGCAGTCCGACTAAGACCCGCAATCAGCCCCAGCATTTT
CDR3: CASSPTKTRNQPQHF

size: -
D: TRBD1
J: TRBJ2-3
V: TRBV5-5
DNA: TGTGCCAGCAGCCTCCAGACAGGGGGAACAGATACGCAGTATTTT
CDR3: CASSLQTGGTDTQYF

size: -
D: TRBD1
J: TRBJ1-1
V: TRBV6-5
DNA: TGTGCCAGCAGTTACTGGAGACAGGGACAGAACACTGAAGCTTTCTTT
CDR3: CASSYWRQGQNTEAFF

size: -
D: -
J: TRBJ1-2
V: TRBV9
DNA: TGTGCCAGCAGCGTAGATTCAGGGCCCTATGGCTACACCTTC
CDR3: CASSVDSGPYGYTF

size: -
D: TRBD1
J: TRBJ2-5
V: TRBV18
DNA: TGTGCCAGCGCAACCCGACAGGGCCCCCTCCAAGAGACCCAGTACTTC
CDR3: CASATRQGPLQETQYF

size: -
D: TRBD2
J: TRBJ2-7
V: TRBV29-1
DNA: TGCAGCGTCGACGACATGGGAGGGAACGAGCAGTACTTC
CDR3: CSVDDMGGNEQYF

size: -
D: TRBD1
J: TRBJ2-3
V: TRBV5-1
DNA: TGCGCCAGCAGCTTGGCCGTGGGACAGGGGTACACAGATACGCAGTATTTT
CDR3: CASSLAVGQGYTDTQYF

size: -
D: TRBD2
J: TRBJ2-1
V: TRBV3-1/TRBV3-2
DNA: TGTGCCAGCAGCCCGACTAGCGGGAGTACCTACAATGAGCAGTTCTTC
CDR3: CASSPTSGSTYNEQFF

size: -
D: TRBD2
J: TRBJ2-7
V: TRBV27
DNA: TGTGCCAGCAGTCCTCCCGGGGGGTTCTACGAGCAGTACTTC
CDR3: CASSPPGGFYEQYF

size: -
D: -
J: TRBJ1-2
V: TRBV27
DNA: TGTGCCAGCAGTCTACGGGGGGGAAGGGGCCATGGCTACACCTTC
CDR3: CASSLRGGRGHGYTF

size: -
D: -
J: TRBJ2-7
V: TRBV6-2/TRBV6-3
DNA: TGTGCCAGCAGTTTTATAGGAGGGTACGAGCAGTACTTC
CDR3: CASSFIGGYEQYF

size: -
D: TRBD1
J: TRBJ2-1
V: TRBV28
DNA: TGTGCCAGCATGCCCCCGGACAGGGGAAATGAGCAGTTCTTC
CDR3: CASMPPDRGNEQFF

size: -
D: TRBD1
J: TRBJ1-2
V: TRBV3-1/TRBV3-2
DNA: TGTGCCAGCAGTAGGGACAGGGGAAACTATGGCTACACCTTC
CDR3: CASSRDRGNYGYTF

size: -
D: -
J: TRBJ2-7
V: TRBV18
DNA: TGTGCCAGCTCACCACCGACAGTTTCCTACGAGCAGTACTTC
CDR3: CASSPPTVSYEQYF

size: -
D: TRBD1
J: TRBJ1-5
V: TRBV7-2
DNA: TGTGCCAGCAGCTTAGTCGGACAGGGAGGGAATCAGCCCCAGCATTTT
CDR3: CASSLVGQGGNQPQHF

size: -
D: -
J: TRBJ1-6
V: TRBV4-1
DNA: TGCGCCAGCAGCCAAGAGGGCACACAGGGAAATTCACCCCTCCACTTT
CDR3: CASSQEGTQGNSPLHF

size: once
D: -
J: TRBJ2-3
V: TRBV7-9
DNA: TGTGCCAGCAGCTTAAGGCCCACAGGTGCCGCGAGAACAGATACGCAGTATTTT
CDR3: CASSLRPTGAARTDTQYF

size: -
D: -
J: TRBJ1-1
V: TRBV7-9
DNA: TGTGCCAGCATCCTAGGGGAGGGGAACACTGAAGCTTTCTTT
CDR3: CASILGEGNTEAFF

size: few
D: TRBD1
J: TRBJ1-1
V: TRBV14
DNA: TGTGCCAGCAGCTCGCCGACAGGGGGCATGAGGATCACTGAAGCTTTCTTT
CDR3: CASSSPTGGMRITEAFF

size: -
D: TRBD2
J: TRBJ2-3
V: TRBV7-8
DNA: TGTGCCAGCAGCCCGGCCGGGACTAGCGGACCCAATACGCAGTATTTT
CDR3: CASSPAGTSGPNTQYF